Given below is one T cell receptor (beta chain) in context. Starting from roughly 0.55 ug of total RNA, TCR libraries were made with linear amplification. TCRdb passed the reads through MiXCR, listing each CDR3 protein once. In the table there are about 180,000 distinct CDR3 sequences, around 74% of which are singletons. The record originates from a study of healthy donors' naive CD4 and CD8 T cells. The receptor was isolated from a pool of human donors in good health; the sample pools cells from several healthy donors. Source material: naive CD4+ and CD8+ T cells sorted from blood, pooled from several donors.

Here the CDR3 DNA reads TGTGCCAGCAGCTTGTCTGCGGATACGCAGTATTTT. It translates to CASSLSADTQYF. The rearrangement uses TRBV5-5 and TRBJ2-3; no clear D. The germline V gene has CDR1 SGHKS and CDR2 YYEKEE (reference sequence). V lost 1 base and J 6 bases, leaving 6 bases between the germline ends. The CDR3 covers 12 residues. The full variable domain, with the rest looked up from reference TRBV5-5 and TRBJ2-3, is DAGVTQSPTHLIKTRGQQVTLRCSPISGHKSVSWYQQVLGQGPQFIFQYYEKEERGRGNFPDRFSARQFPNYSSELNVNALLLGDSALYLCASSLSADTQYFGPGTRLTVL.